The text below deals with one TCR beta chain. The entry originates in a study of blood T cell repertoires in COVID-19. Overall study context: From T cells, B-cell-depleted T cells, or PBMCs came the material, which was cDNA or gDNA.

The CDR3 consists of 15 residues. Germline V gives CDR1 SGHRS, CDR2 YFSETQ. With 0 bases removed from V and 1 base from J, the gap between germline ends came to 8 bases. Repertoires were generated with immunoSEQ multiplex PCR, while TCRdb's copy carries only in-frame clones and drops some. This sample yields about 500,000 clones, of which nearly 90% are seen a single time; approximately 0.9% belongs to the top ten. The specimen sequenced was peripheral blood. The sequence was collected from a man aged 18 to 30 with COVID-19, enrolled during active disease. This chain joins TRBV5-1 and TRBJ2-1; a possible D gene is TRBD2 (5 bases). CDR3 sequence: CASSLGRDSYNEQFF. In nucleotides, the CDR3 is TGCGCCAGCAGCTTGGGCCGGGATTCCTACAATGAGCAGTTCTTC.